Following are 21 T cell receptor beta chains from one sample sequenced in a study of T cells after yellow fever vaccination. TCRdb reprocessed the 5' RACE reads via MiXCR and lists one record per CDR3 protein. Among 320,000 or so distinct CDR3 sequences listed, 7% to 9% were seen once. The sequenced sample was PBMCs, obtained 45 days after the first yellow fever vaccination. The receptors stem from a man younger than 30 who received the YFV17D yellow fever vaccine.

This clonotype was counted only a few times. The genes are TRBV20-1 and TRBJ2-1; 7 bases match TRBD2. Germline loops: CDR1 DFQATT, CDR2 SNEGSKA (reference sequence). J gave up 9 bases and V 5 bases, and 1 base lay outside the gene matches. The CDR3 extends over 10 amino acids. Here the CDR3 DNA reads TGCAGTGCTCGCGGGGGTGAGCAGTTCTTC. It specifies CSARGGEQFF.

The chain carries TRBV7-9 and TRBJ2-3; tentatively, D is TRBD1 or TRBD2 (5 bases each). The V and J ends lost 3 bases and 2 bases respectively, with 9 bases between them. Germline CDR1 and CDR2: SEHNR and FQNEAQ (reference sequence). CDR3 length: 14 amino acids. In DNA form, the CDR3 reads TGTGCCAGCAGCTTTGGGACGTACACAGATACGCAGTATTTT. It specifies CASSFGTYTDTQYF.

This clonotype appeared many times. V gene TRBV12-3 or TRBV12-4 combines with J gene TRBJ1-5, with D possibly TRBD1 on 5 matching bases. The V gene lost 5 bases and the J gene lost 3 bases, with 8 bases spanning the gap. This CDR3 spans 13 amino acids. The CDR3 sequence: CASSRQFNQPQHF. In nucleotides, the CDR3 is TGTGCCAGCAGTCGACAGTTCAATCAGCCCCAGCATTTT.

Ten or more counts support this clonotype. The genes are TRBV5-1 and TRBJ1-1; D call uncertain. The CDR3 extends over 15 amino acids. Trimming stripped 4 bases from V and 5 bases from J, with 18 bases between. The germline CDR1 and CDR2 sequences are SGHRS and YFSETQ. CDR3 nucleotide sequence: TGCGCCAGCAGCGGTACTTTGGGTGATGGTACTGAAGCTTTCTTT. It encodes CASSGTLGDGTEAFF.

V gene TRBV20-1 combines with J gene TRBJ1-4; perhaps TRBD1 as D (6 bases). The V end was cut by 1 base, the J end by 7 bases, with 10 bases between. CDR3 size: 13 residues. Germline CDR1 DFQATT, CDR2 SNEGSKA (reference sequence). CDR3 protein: CSARGGHLEKLFF. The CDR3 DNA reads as TGCAGTGCTAGAGGGGGACACCTTGAAAAACTGTTTTTT.

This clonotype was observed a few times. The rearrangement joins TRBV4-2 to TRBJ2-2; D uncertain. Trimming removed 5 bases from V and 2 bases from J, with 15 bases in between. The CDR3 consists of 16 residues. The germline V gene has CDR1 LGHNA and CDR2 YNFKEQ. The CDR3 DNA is TGTGCCAGCAGCACCGGCGCGGCACTCAACACCGGGGAGCTGTTTTTT. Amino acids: CASSTGAALNTGELFF.

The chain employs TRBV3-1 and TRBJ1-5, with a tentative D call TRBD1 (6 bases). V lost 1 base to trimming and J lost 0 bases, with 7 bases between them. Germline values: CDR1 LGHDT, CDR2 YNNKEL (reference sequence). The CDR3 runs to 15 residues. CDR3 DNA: TGTGCCAGCAGCCAAGGGACAGCTAGCAATCAGCCCCAGCATTTT. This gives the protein CASSQGTASNQPQHF. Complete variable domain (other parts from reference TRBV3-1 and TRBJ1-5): DTAVSQTPKYLVTQMGNDKSIKCEQNLGHDTMYWYKQDSKKFLKIMFSYNNKELIINETVPNRFSPKSPDKAHLNLHINSLELGDSAVYFCASSQGTASNQPQHFGDGTRLSIL.

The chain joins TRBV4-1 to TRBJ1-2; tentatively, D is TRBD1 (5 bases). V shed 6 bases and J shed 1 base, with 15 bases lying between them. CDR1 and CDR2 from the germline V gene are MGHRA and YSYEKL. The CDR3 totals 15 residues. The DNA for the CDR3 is TGCGCCAGCAGGGATATTCCGAGGGGTAACTATGGCTACACCTTC. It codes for CASRDIPRGNYGYTF.

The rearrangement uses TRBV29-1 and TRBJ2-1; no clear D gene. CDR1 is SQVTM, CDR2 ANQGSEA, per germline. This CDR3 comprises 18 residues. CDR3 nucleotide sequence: TGCACCGCTTTGGAATTGCGGTTCTGGCCCCCAACTTACAATGAGCAGTTCTTC. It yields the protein CTALELRFWPPTYNEQFF.

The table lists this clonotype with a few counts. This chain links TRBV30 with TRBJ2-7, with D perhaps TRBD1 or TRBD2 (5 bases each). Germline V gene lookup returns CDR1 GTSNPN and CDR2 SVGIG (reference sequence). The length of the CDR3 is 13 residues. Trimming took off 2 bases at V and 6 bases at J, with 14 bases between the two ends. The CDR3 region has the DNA TGTGCCTGGAGTTGGAGCTCCGGGGCCGAGCAGTACTTC. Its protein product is CAWSWSSGAEQYF.

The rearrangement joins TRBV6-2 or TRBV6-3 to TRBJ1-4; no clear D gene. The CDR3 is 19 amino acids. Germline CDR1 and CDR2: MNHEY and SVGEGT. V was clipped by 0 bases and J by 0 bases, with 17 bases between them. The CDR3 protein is CASSYSIDRTQATNEKLFF. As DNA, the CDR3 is TGTGCCAGCAGTTACTCGATTGACCGGACCCAGGCAACTAATGAAAAACTGTTTTTT.

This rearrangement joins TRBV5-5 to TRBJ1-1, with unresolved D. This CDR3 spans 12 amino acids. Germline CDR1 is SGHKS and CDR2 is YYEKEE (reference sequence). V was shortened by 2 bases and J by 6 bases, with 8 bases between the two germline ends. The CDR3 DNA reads TGTGCCAGCAGCTTCAACCATCCTGAAGCTTTCTTT. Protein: CASSFNHPEAFF.

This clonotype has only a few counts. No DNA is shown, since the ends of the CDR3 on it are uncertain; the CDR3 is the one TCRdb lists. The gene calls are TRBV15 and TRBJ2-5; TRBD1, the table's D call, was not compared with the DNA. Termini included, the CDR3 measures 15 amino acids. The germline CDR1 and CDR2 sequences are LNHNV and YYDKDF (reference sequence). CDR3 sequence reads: CATSRDWGQGSPWDF.

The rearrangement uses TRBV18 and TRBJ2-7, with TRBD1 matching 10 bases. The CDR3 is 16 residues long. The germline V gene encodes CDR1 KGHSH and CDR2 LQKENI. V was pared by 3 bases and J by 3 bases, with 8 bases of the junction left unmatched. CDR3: CASSPTLGTGVYEQYF. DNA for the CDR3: TGTGCCAGCTCACCCACCTTAGGGACAGGGGTCTACGAGCAGTACTTC.

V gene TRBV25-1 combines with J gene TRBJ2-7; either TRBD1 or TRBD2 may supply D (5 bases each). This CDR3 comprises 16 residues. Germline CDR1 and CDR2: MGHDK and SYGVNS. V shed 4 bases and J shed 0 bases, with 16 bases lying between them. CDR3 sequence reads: CASSVVGDLLSYEQYV. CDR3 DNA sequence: TGTGCCAGCAGTGTGGTGGGGGACCTACTCTCCTACGAGCAGTACGTC.

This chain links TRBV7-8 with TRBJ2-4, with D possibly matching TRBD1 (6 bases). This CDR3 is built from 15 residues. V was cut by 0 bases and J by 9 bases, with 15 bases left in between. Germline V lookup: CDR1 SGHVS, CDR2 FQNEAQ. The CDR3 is CASSLALRGSAIQYF. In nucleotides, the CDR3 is TGTGCCAGCAGCTTAGCGTTAAGGGGGTCCGCCATTCAGTACTTC.

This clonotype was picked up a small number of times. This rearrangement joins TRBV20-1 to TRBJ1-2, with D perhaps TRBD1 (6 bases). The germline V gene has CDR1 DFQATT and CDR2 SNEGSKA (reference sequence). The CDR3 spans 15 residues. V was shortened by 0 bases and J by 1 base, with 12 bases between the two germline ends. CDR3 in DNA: TGCAGTGCTAGAGAACGACAGGCTATTAACTATGGCTACACCTTC. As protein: CSARERQAINYGYTF.

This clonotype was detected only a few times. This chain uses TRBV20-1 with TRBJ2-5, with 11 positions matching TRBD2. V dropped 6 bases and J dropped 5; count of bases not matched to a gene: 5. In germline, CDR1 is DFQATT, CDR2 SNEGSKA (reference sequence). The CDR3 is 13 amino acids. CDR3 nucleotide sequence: TGCAGTGCCCATAGCGGGGGGGCCGAGACCCAGTACTTC. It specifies CSAHSGGAETQYF.

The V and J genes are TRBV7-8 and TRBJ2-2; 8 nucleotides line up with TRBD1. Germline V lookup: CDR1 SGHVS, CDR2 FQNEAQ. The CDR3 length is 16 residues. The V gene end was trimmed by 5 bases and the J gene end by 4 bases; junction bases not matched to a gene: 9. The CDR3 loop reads CASSTTQGVRTGELFF. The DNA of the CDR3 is TGTGCCAGCAGCACTACACAGGGGGTGCGCACCGGGGAGCTGTTTTTT.

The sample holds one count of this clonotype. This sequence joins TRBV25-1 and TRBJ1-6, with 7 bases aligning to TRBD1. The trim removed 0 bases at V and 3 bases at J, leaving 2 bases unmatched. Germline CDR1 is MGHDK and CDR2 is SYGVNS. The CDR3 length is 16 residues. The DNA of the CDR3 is TGTGCCAGCAGTGAATACAGGGACAGCTATAATTCACCCCTCCACTTT. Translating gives CASSEYRDSYNSPLHF. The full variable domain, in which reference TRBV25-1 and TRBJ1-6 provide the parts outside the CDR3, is EADIYQTPRYLVIGTGKKITLECSQTMGHDKMYWYQQDPGMELHLIHYSYGVNSTEKGDLSSESTVSRIRTEHFPLTLESARPSHTSQYLCASSEYRDSYNSPLHFGNGTRLTVT.

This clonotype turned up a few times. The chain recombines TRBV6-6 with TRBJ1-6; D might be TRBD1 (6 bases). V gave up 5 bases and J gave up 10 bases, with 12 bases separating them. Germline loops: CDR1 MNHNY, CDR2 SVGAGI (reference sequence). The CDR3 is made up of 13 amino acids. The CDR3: CASSPTGLSPLHF. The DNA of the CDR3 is TGTGCCAGCAGTCCAACAGGGTTATCACCCCTCCACTTT.